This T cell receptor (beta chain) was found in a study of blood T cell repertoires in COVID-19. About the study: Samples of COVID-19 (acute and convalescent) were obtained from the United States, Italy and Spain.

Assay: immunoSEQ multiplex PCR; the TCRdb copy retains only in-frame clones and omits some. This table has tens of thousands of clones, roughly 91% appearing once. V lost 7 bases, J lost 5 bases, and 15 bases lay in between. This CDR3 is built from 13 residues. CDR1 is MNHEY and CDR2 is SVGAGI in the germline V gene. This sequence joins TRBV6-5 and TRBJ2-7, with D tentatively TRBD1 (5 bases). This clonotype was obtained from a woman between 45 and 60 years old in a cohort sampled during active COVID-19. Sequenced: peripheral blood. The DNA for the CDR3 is TGTGCCAGCAACCCCCAGGGCACCGACGAGCAGTACTTC. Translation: CASNPQGTDEQYF.